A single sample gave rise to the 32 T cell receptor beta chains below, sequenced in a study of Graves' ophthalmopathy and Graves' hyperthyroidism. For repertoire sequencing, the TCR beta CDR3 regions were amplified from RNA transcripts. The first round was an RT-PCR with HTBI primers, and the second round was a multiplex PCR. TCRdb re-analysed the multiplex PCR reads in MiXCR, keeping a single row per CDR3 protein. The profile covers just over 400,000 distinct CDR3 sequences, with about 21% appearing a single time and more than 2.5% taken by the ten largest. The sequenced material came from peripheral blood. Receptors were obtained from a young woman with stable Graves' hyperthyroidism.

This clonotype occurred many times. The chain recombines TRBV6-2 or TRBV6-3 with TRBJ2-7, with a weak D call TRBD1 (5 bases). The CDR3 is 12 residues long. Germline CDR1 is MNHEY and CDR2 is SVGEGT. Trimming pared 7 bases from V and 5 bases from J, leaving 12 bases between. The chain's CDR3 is CASKGHFHEQYF. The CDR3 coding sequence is TGTGCCAGCAAAGGACATTTCCACGAGCAGTACTTC.

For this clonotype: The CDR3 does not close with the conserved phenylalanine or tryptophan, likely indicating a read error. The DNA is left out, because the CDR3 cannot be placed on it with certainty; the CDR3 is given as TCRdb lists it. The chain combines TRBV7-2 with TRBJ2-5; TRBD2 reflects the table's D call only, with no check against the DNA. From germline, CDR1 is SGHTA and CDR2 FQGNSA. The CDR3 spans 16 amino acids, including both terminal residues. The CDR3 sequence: CASTREPGLAGGSLYY.

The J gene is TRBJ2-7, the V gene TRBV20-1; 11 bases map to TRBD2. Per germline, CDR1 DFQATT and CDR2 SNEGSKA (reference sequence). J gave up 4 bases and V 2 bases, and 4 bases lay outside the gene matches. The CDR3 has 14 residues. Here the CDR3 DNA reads TGCAGTGCTAGAAGACTAGCGGGAAGGTACGAGCAGTACTTC. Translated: CSARRLAGRYEQYF.

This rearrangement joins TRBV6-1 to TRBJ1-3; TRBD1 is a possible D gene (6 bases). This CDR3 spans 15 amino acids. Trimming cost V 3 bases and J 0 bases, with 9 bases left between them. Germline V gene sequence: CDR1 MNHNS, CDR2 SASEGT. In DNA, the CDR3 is TGTGCCAGCAGTGAGGGGGGCAGCTCTGGAAACACCATATATTTT. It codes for CASSEGGSSGNTIYF.

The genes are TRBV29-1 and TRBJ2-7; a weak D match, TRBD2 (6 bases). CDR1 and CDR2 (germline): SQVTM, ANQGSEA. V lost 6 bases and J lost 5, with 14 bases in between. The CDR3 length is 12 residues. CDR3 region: CSVSSSANEQYF. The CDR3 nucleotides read TGCAGCGTCTCCTCTAGCGCCAACGAGCAGTACTTC.

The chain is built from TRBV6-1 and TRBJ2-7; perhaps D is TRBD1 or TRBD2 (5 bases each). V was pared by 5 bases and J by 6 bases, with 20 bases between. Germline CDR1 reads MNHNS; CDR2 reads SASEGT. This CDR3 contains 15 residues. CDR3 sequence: CASSPPVGTELEQYF. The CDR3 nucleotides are TGTGCCAGCAGTCCGCCGGTCGGGACGGAGCTCGAGCAGTACTTC.

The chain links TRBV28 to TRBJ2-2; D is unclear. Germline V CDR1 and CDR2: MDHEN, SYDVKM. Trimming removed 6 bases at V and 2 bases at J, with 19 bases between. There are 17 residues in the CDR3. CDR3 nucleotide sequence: TGTGCCAGCAGAACACACCTCGGACGGGCAAACACCGGGGAGCTGTTTTTT. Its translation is CASRTHLGRANTGELFF.

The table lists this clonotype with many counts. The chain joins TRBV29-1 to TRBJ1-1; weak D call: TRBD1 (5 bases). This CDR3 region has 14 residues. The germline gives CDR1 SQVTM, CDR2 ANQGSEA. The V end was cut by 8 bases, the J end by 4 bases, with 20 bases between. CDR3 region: CSTRRDPDGTEAFF. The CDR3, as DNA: TGCAGCACAAGACGGGACCCGGACGGCACTGAAGCTTTCTTT.

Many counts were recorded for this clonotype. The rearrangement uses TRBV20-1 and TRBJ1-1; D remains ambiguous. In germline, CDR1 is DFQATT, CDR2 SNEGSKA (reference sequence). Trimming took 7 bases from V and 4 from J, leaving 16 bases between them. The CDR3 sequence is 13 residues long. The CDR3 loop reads CSGRRFEGTEAFF. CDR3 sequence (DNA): TGCAGTGGTAGGCGGTTCGAAGGCACTGAAGCTTTCTTT.

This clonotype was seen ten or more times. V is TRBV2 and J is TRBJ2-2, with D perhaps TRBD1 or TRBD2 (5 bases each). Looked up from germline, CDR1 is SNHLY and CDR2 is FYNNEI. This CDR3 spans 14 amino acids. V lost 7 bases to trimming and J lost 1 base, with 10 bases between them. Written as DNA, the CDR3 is TGTGCCAGCACTGGGACCTGGAACACCGGGGAGCTGTTTTTT. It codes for CASTGTWNTGELFF.

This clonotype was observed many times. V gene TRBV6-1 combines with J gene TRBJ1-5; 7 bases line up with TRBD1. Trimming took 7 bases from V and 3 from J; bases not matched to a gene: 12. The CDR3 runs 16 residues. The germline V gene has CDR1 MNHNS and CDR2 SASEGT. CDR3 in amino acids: CASTPMARGYNQPQHF. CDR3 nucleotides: TGTGCCAGCACTCCTATGGCCAGGGGGTACAATCAGCCCCAGCATTTT.

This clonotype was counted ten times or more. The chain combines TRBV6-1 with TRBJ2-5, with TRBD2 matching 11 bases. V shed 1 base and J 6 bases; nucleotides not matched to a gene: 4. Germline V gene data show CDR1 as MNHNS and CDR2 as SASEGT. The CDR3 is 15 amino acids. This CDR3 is CASSEDSGGAKTQYF. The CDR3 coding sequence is TGTGCCAGCAGTGAAGATAGCGGGGGGGCCAAGACCCAGTACTTC.

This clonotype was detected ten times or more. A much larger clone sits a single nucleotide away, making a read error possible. The CDR3 sequence is CASSIVEGSYGYTF. CDR3 DNA: TGTGCCAGTAGTATTGTGGAAGGGAGCTATGGCTACACCTTC. The rearrangement uses TRBV19 and TRBJ1-2; no definite D call. Germline lookup yields CDR1 LNHDA and CDR2 SQIVND (reference sequence). The CDR3 has 14 amino acids. The V end was cut by 3 bases, the J end by 4 bases, with 12 bases between.

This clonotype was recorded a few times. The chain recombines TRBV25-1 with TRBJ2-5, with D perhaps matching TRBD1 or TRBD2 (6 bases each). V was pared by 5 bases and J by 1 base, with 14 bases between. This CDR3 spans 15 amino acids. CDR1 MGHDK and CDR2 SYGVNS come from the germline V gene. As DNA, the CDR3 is TGTGCCAGCAGTAGTCTCGGGGGCCCCCAAGAGACCCAGTACTTC. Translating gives CASSSLGGPQETQYF.

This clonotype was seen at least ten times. The CDR3 coding sequence is TGCAGTGCGATTGCTACCGGGACAGGAAGATCCTACGAGCAGTACTTC. It specifies CSAIATGTGRSYEQYF. The gene calls are TRBV20-1 and TRBJ2-7; 8 bases agree with TRBD1. Trimming at V came to 6 bases and at J to 1 base, leaving 14 bases not matched to a gene. Germline CDR1 DFQATT, CDR2 SNEGSKA (reference sequence). The CDR3 sequence is 16 residues long.

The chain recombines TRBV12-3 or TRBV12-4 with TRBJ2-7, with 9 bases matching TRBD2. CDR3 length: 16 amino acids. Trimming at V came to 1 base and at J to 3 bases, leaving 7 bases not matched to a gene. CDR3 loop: CASSLGLPSGDYEQYF. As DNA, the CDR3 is TGTGCCAGCAGTTTAGGCCTCCCTAGCGGGGACTACGAGCAGTACTTC.

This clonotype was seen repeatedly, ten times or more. The CDR3 reads CASRISTVSYEQYF. CDR3 nucleotide sequence: TGTGCCAGCAGGATCAGTACGGTATCCTACGAGCAGTACTTC. The chain links TRBV12-3 or TRBV12-4 to TRBJ2-7; D is unresolved. V was shortened by 6 bases and J by 1 base, with 13 bases between the two germline ends. There are 14 residues in the CDR3.

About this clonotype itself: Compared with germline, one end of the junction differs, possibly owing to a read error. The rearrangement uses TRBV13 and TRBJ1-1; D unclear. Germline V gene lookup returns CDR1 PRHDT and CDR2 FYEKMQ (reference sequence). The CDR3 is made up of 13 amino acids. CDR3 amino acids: CASSLTRNTESFF. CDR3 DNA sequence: TGTGCCAGCAGCTTAACCAGGAACACTGAATCTTTCTTT.

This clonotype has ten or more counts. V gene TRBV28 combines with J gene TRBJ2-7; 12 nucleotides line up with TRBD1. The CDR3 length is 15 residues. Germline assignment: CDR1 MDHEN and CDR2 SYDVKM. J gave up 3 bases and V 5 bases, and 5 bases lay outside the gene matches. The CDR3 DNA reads TGTGCCAGCAGTCCCGGGACAGGGGGCAACTACGAGCAGTACTTC. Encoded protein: CASSPGTGGNYEQYF.

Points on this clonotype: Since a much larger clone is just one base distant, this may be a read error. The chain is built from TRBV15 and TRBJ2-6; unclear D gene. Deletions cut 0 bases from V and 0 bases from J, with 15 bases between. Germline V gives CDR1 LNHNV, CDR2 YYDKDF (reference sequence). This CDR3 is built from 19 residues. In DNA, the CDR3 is TGTGCCACCAGCAGAGATATGGGCAGTTCTTCCTCTGGGGCCAACGTCCTGACTTTC. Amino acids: CATSRDMGSSSSGANVLTF. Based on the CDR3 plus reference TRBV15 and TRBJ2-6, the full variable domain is DAMVIQNPRYQVTQFGKPVTLSCSQTLNHNVMYWYQQKSSQAPKLLFHYYDKDFNNEADTPDNFQSRRPNTSFCFLDIRSPGLGDTAMYLCATSRDMGSSSSGANVLTFGAGSRLTVL.

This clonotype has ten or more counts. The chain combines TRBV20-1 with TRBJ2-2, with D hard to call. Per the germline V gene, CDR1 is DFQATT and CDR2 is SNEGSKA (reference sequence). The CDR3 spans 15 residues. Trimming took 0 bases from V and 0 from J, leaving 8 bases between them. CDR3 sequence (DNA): TGCAGTGCTAGAGATATCGCGCCGAACACCGGGGAGCTGTTTTTT. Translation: CSARDIAPNTGELFF.

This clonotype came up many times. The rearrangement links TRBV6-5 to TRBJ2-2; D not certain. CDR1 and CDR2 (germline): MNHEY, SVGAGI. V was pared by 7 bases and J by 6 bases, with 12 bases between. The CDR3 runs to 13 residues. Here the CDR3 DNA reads TGTGCCAGCAAAGGATGGGAATCCGGGGAGCTGTTTTTT. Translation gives CASKGWESGELFF.

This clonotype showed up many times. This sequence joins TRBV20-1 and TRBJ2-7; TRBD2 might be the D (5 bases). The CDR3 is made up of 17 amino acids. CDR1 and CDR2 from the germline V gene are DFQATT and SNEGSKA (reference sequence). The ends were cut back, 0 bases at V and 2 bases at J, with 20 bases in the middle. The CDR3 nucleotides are TGCAGTGCTAGAGACCTACCGGTGAGAGGGTGCACCTACGAGCAGTACTTC. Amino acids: CSARDLPVRGCTYEQYF.

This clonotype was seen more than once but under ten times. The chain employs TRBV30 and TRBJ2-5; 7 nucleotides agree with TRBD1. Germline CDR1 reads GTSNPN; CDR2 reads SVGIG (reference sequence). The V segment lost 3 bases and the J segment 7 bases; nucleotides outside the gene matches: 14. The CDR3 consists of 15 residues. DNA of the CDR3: TGTGCCTGGAGCCCCCGGGACAGCCAGTGGCGGACCCAGTACTTC. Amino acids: CAWSPRDSQWRTQYF. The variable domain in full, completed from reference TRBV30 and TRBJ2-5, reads SQTIHQWPATLVQPVGSPLSLECTVEGTSNPNLYWYRQAAGRGLQLLFYSVGIGQISSEVPQNLSASRPQDRQFILSSKKLLLSDSGFYLCAWSPRDSQWRTQYFGPGTRLLVL.

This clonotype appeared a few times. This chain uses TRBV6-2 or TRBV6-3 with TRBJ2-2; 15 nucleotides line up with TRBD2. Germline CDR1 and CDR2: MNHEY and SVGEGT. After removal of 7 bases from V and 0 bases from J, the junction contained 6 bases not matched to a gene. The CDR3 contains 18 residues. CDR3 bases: TGTGCCAGCAAACCGGGACTAGCGGGAGGTACGAACACCGGGGAGCTGTTTTTT. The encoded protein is CASKPGLAGGTNTGELFF.

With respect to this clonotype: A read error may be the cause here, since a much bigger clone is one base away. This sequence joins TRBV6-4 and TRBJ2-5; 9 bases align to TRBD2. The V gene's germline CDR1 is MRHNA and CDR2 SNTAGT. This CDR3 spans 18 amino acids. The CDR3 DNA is TGTGCCAGCAGTGACTCGACGTCTAGCGGGACCCTGTGGGAGACCGAGTACTTC. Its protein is CASSDSTSSGTLWETEYF.

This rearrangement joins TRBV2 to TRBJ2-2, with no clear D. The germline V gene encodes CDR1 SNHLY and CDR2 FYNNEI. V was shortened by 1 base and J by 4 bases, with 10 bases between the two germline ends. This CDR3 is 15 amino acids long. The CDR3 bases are TGTGCCAGCAGTGAAGGCGGCTGGGGCACCGGGGAGCTGTTTTTT. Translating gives CASSEGGWGTGELFF.

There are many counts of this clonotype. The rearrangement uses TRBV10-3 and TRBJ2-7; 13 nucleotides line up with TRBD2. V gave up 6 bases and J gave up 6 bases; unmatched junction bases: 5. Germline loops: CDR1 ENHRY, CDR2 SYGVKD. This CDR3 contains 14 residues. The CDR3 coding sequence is TGTGCCATCAGGGGACTAGCGGGACCCTCCGAGCAGTACTTC. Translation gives CAIRGLAGPSEQYF.

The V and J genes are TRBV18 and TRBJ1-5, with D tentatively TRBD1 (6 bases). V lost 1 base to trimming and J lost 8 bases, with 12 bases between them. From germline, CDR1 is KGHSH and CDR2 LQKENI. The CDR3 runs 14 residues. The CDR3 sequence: CASSPQPQGKPQHF. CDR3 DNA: TGTGCCAGCTCACCACAACCGCAGGGGAAGCCCCAGCATTTT.

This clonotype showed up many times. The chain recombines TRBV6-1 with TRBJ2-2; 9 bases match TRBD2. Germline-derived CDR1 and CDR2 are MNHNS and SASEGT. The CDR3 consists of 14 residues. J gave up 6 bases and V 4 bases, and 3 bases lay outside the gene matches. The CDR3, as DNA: TGTGCCAGCAGTGCCGGGACTAGCTCCGGGGAGCTGTTTTTT. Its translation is CASSAGTSSGELFF.

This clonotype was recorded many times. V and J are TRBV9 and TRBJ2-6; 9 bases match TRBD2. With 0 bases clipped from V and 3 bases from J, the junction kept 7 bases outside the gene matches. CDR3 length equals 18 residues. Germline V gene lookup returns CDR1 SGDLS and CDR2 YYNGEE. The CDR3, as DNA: TGTGCCAGCAGCGTAGATATTAGCGGGAGACTTGGGGCCAACGTCCTGACTTTC. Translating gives CASSVDISGRLGANVLTF.

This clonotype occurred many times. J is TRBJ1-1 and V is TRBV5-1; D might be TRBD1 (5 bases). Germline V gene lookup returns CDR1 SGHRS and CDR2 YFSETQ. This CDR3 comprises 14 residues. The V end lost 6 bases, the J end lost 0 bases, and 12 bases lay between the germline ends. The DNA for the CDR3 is TGCGCCAGCATGGAGGGGCGGATGAACACTGAAGCTTTCTTT. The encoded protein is CASMEGRMNTEAFF.